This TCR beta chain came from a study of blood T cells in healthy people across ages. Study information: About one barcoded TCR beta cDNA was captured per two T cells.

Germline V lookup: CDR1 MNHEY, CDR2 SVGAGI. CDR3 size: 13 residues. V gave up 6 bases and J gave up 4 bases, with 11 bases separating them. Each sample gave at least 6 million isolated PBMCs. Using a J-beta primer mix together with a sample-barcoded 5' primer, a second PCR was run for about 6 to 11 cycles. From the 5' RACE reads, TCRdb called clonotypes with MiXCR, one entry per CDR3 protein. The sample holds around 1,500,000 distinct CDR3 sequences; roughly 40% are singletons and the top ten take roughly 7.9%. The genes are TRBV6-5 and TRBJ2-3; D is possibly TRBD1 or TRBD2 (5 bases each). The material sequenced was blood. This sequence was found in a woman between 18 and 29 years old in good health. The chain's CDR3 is CASREGPSDTQYF. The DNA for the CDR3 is TGTGCCAGCAGAGAGGGACCTTCAGATACGCAGTATTTT.